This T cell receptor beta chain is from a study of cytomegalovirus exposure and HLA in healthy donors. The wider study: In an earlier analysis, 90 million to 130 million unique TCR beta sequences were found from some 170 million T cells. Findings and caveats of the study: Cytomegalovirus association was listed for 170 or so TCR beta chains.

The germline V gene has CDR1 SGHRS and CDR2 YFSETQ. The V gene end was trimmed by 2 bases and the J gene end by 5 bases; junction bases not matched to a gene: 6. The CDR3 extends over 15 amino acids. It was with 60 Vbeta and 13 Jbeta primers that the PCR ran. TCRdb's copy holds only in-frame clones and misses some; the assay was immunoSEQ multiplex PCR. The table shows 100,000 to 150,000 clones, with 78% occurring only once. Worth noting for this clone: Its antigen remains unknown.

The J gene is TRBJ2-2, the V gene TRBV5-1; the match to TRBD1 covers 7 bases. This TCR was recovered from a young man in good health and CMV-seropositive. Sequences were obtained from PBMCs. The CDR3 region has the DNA TGCGCCAGCAGCTTTAGGGCAGGGGGAACCGGGGAGCTGTTTTTT. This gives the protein CASSFRAGGTGELFF.